Listed below are T cell receptor beta chains from one sample, sequenced in a study of CD4 and CD8 cells across lung adenocarcinoma regions. From the PCR reads, TCRdb called clonotypes with MiXCR, one entry per CDR3 protein. Of roughly 18,000 distinct CDR3 sequences detected, roughly half appear once; the ten largest clones hold around 57%. Sequencing input: CD8+ T cells from the center of a lung tumor. The receptors originated from a female donor with lung adenocarcinoma. The CD4 and CD8 labels of this study may be unreliable. Both conserved end residues are part of each CDR3. A D gene is named only where the DNA matches it firmly. Expanded clones are given a class, and other clones once, few, many or no size at all.

V gene	D gene	CDR3 length	clone size	J gene	CDR3 protein	CDR3 DNA
TRBV7-8	TRBD1	16	-	TRBJ1-2	CASSLVLTGGATGYTF	TGTGCCAGCAGCTTAGTCTTGACAGGGGGCGCGACTGGCTACACCTTC
TRBV9	-	16	-	TRBJ2-7	CASSVSGEVVGNEQYF	TGTGCCAGCAGCGTATCAGGGGAGGTTGTAGGGAACGAGCAGTACTTC
TRBV3-1	-	14	few	TRBJ2-7	CASSQDFASDAPYF	TGTGCCAGCAGCCAAGATTTTGCTAGCGATGCTCCGTACTTC
TRBV10-2	-	18	-	TRBJ2-1	CASSEPHTIQFVSNEQFF	TGCGCCAGCAGCGAGCCCCATACTATACAATTTGTGTCCAATGAGCAGTTCTTC
TRBV5-4	TRBD1	15	-	TRBJ2-3	CASSPTDRGTDTQYF	TGTGCCAGCAGCCCCACGGACAGGGGCACAGATACGCAGTATTTT
TRBV27	-	13	-	TRBJ2-1	CASSLDFYNEQFF	TGTGCCAGCAGCCTGGACTTTTACAATGAGCAGTTCTTC
TRBV4-1	TRBD1	13	-	TRBJ1-2	CASSQGTGDGYTF	TGCGCCAGCAGCCAAGGGACAGGTGACGGCTACACCTTC
TRBV7-2	TRBD1	17	many	TRBJ2-5	CASSLGVTGGVRETQYF	TGTGCCAGCAGCTTAGGGGTGACAGGGGGAGTTAGAGAGACCCAGTACTTC
TRBV6-5	-	15	medium-sized	TRBJ1-3	CASSYSIHQGHTIYF	TGTGCCAGCAGTTACTCGATTCATCAGGGACACACCATATATTTT
TRBV27	-	17	-	TRBJ2-1	CASSLRVPYGGNNEQFF	TGTGCCAGCAGTTTGAGGGTACCATATGGGGGGAACAATGAGCAGTTCTTC
TRBV10-2	-	13	many	TRBJ1-1	CASGRQQNTEAFF	TGCGCCAGCGGGAGACAGCAGAACACTGAAGCTTTCTTT
TRBV28	-	18	-	TRBJ1-6	CASTSPGTDGWYTSPLHF	TGTGCCAGCACCTCTCCTGGGACGGACGGATGGTATACGTCACCCCTCCACTTT
TRBV24-1	-	13	-	TRBJ2-5	CATSDYRGETQYF	TGTGCCACCAGTGATTACCGGGGGGAGACCCAGTACTTC
TRBV10-2	-	14	-	TRBJ2-7	CASSAGQQLYEQYF	TGCGCCAGCAGTGCAGGACAGCAACTTTACGAGCAGTACTTC
TRBV25-1	-	16	-	TRBJ2-3	CASSDSGLWGTDTQYF	TGTGCCAGCAGCGACTCAGGGCTGTGGGGCACAGATACGCAGTATTTC
TRBV5-1	-	15	-	TRBJ2-1	CASSLFLSSYNEQFF	TGCGCCAGCAGCTTGTTCCTGAGCTCCTACAATGAGCAGTTCTTC
TRBV27	-	14	-	TRBJ2-5	CASSGGRPKETQYF	TGTGCCAGCAGTGGGGGCCGTCCCAAAGAGACGCAGTACTTC
TRBV6-2/TRBV6-3	-	13	few	TRBJ1-1	CASSGQKNTEAFF	TGTGCCAGCAGCGGACAGAAGAACACTGAAGCTTTCTTT
TRBV6-1	-	15	few	TRBJ2-2	CASSEIRGSHGELFF	TGTGCCAGCAGTGAAATTCGGGGTTCCCACGGGGAGCTGTTTTTT
TRBV10-2	TRBD1	12	-	TRBJ2-7	CASRWDSYEQYF	TGCGCCAGCAGGTGGGACAGTTACGAGCAGTACTTC
TRBV6-1	-	12	few	TRBJ2-5	CASSETRETQYF	TGTGCCAGCAGTGAGACTAGGGAGACCCAGTACTTC
TRBV6-1	TRBD1	14	many	TRBJ2-7	CASSGGQGPYEQYF	TGTGCCAGCAGTGGGGGACAGGGGCCCTACGAGCAGTACTTC
TRBV15	-	14	few	TRBJ2-3	CATSRDWRQSDGDF	TGTGCCACCAGCAGAGATTGGCGACAGTCAGATGGGGATTTT
TRBV27	TRBD1	16	-	TRBJ2-3	CASSPDRVLSADTQYF	TGTGCCAGCAGTCCGGACAGGGTCCTAAGCGCAGATACGCAGTATTTT
TRBV20-1	TRBD2	11	many	TRBJ2-5	CRVAGGETQYF	TGCAGGGTAGCGGGGGGAGAGACCCAGTACTTC
TRBV27	TRBD2	18	-	TRBJ2-6	CASSRLEAGVPGAYVQYF	TGTGCCAGCAGTAGGCTCGAAGCGGGAGTGCCCGGGGCCTACGTCCAGTATTTC
TRBV7-2	-	20	-	TRBJ2-4	CASSLAGRVSVLCGKNTQYF	TGTGCCAGCAGCTTAGCTGGCCGGGTCTCGGTCTTGTGTGGCAAAAACACGCAGTACTTC
TRBV6-1	-	16	-	TRBJ2-5	CASAGLGGRDTETQYF	TGTGCCAGCGCGGGGCTCGGGGGCCGTGACACAGAGACCCAGTACTTC
TRBV6-1	TRBD2	13	few	TRBJ2-1	CASSTGTSNEQFF	TGTGCCAGCAGCACCGGGACTAGCAATGAGCAGTTCTTC
TRBV6-1	-	11	-	TRBJ2-1	CASSTGNEQFF	TGTGCCAGCAGCACCGGGAATGAGCAGTTCTTC
TRBV11-1	-	15	-	TRBJ2-2	CASSQRTINTGELFF	TGTGCCAGCAGCCAAAGGACAATCAACACCGGGGAGCTGTTTTTT
TRBV6-8	-	14	-	TRBJ2-3	CGVTGLRAKDTQYF	TGTGGCGTCACGGGGCTTAGAGCCAAAGATACGCAGTATTTC
TRBV6-4	-	13	few	TRBJ2-1	CASSPGTQNEQFF	TGTGCCAGCAGCCCCGGGACCCAAAATGAGCAGTTCTTC
TRBV23-1	-	15	-	TRBJ1-1	CASSPIPEGNTEAFF	TGCGCCAGCAGCCCGATCCCTGAGGGGAACACTGAAGCTTTCTTT
TRBV6-1	-	15	many	TRBJ2-4	CASSPAGRDRNIQYF	TGTGCCAGCAGTCCTGCGGGGAGAGATAGAAACATTCAGTACTTC
TRBV6-1	-	14	-	TRBJ1-6	CASRLDSGDSPLHF	TGTGCCAGCAGGCTCGATAGCGGGGATTCACCCCTCCACTTT
TRBV15	TRBD2	20	-	TRBJ2-1	CATSRDLSGLAGNFYNEQFF	TGTGCCACCAGCAGAGATCTCTCTGGGCTAGCGGGCAATTTTTACAATGAGCAGTTCTTC
TRBV6-1	-	14	few	TRBJ1-5	CASKSPAGNQPQHF	TGTGCCAGCAAAAGCCCGGCGGGGAATCAGCCCCAGCATTTT
TRBV6-1	-	15	-	TRBJ2-1	CARSEGLGAENIQYF	TGTGCCCGCAGCGAGGGGCTGGGAGCCGAAAATATTCAGTATTTC
TRBV6-1	-	15	-	TRBJ2-4	CASGSGMRAKNIQYF	TGTGCCAGCGGCTCGGGGATGAGAGCCAAAAACATTCAGTACTTC
TRBV6-1	TRBD2	15	-	TRBJ2-7	CASSPLAGGSSEQYF	TGTGCCAGCAGTCCCTTAGCGGGAGGCTCCAGCGAGCAGTACTTC
TRBV5-6	-	16	once	TRBJ2-3	CASSFYIGTSTDTQYF	TGTGCCAGCAGCTTCTACATCGGGACCTCTACAGATACGCAGTATTTT
TRBV6-1	-	15	-	TRBJ2-2	CASSEGAGWTGELFF	TGTGCCAGCAGTGAGGGCGCGGGTTGGACCGGGGAGCTGTTTTTT
TRBV6-5	-	15	-	TRBJ1-6	CASSYSVNQAWALHF	TGTGCCAGCAGTTACTCGGTAAATCAGGCCTGGGCCCTCCACTTT
TRBV6-1	-	14	-	TRBJ2-1	CASSTSWYQETQFF	TGTGCCAGCAGCACAAGTTGGTACCAAGAGACCCAGTTCTTC
TRBV6-4	TRBD2	14	-	TRBJ2-7	CAGSGGRAKDTQYF	TGTGCGGGCAGCGGGGGCCGTGCGAAAGATACGCAGTACTTC
TRBV27	TRBD2	14	-	TRBJ2-5	CAGSGRAGEHTQYF	TGTGCGGGCAGCGGGCGCGCGGGAGAACATACGCAGTACTTT
TRBV10-1	TRBD2	15	-	TRBJ2-1	CASSQTGLDYNEQFF	TGCGCCAGCAGCCAGACGGGACTAGACTACAATGAGCAGTTCTTC
TRBV10-1	-	14	once	TRBJ1-1	CASSLEQGGTEAFF	TGCGCCAGCTCGCTAGAACAGGGCGGCACTGAAGCTTTCTTT
TRBV27	-	15	-	TRBJ2-3	CASSSGLWAKNTQYF	TGTGCCAGCAGTTCGGGGCTGTGGGCCAAAAACACTCAGTACTTT
TRBV7-6	-	12	medium-sized	TRBJ2-1	CASSLAANEQFF	TGTGCCAGCAGCTTAGCAGCAAATGAGCAGTTCTTC